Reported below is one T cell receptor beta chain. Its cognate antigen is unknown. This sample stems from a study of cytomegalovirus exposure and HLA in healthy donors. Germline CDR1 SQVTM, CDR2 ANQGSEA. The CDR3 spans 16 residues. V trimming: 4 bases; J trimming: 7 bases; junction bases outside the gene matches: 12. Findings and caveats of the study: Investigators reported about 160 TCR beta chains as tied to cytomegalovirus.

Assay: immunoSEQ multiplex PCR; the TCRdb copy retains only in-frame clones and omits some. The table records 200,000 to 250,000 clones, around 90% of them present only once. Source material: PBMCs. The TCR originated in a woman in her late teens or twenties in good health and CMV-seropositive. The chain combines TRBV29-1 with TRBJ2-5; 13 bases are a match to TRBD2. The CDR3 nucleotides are TGCAGCGTTGGGATGTTAACTAGCGGGAGGGCCGGGACCCAGTACTTC. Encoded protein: CSVGMLTSGRAGTQYF.